The clone carrying this T cell receptor beta chain appeared a few times. What it binds is unknown. Primed by a sample-barcoded 5' primer and a J-beta primer mix, a second PCR proceeded for 7 to 11 cycles. Each cDNA molecule received a tag from a template-switch adaptor that had 12 random nucleotides. TCRdb itself ran the 5' RACE reads through MiXCR, one entry per CDR3 protein. This table has roughly 2 million distinct CDR3 sequences, 40% to 55% appearing once. Trimming cost V 0 bases and J 12 bases, with 15 bases left between them. There are 15 residues in the CDR3. Germline V CDR1 and CDR2: MGHRA, YSYEKL. The data are from a study of blood T cells in healthy people across ages. Study information: Template switching caught about one barcoded beta molecule for each two T cells.

Study results and limitations: Unsorted PBMCs prevented conclusive naive versus antigen-experienced comparison.

Researchers isolated at least 6 million PBMCs per sample. Input material: blood. This receptor was identified in a middle-aged woman in good health. The rearrangement uses TRBV4-1 and TRBJ1-6; possibly TRBD1 for D (5 bases). DNA for the CDR3: TGCGCCAGCAGCCAAGATGGCGGGGGGGGTGAACCCCTCCACTTT. Translated, it gives CASSQDGGGGEPLHF.